Detailed here is one TCR beta chain. Its antigen is as yet unknown. This entry comes from a study of cytomegalovirus exposure and HLA in healthy donors. Overall study results and limits: High sensitivity and specificity were reportedly achieved when the classifier diagnosed cytomegalovirus status.

CDR1 LNHNV and CDR2 YYDKDF come from the germline V gene (reference sequence). The CDR3 is made up of 18 amino acids. The ends lost 0 bases at V and 1 base at J; junction bases unmatched: 7. PCR employed 60 Vbeta and 13 Jbeta primers. Using immunoSEQ multiplex PCR, the repertoire was profiled, and TCRdb retains in-frame clones only, with some absent. This table has tens of thousands of clones, roughly 79% appearing once. While unrecorded immune exposures were likely, the donors were nominally healthy when sampled. The TCR was taken from a man in his fifties in good health and CMV-seronegative. The chain combines TRBV15 with TRBJ2-1, with 9 bases that match TRBD2. The sequencing sample was made of PBMCs. The CDR3 loop reads CATSRDGGSGGSYNEQFF. In DNA form, the CDR3 reads TGTGCCACCAGCAGAGATGGGGGTAGCGGGGGTTCCTACAATGAGCAGTTCTTC. The full variable domain, rest sourced from reference TRBV15 and TRBJ2-1, is DAMVIQNPRYQVTQFGKPVTLSCSQTLNHNVMYWYQQKSSQAPKLLFHYYDKDFNNEADTPDNFQSRRPNTSFCFLDIRSPGLGDTAMYLCATSRDGGSGGSYNEQFFGPGTRLTVL.